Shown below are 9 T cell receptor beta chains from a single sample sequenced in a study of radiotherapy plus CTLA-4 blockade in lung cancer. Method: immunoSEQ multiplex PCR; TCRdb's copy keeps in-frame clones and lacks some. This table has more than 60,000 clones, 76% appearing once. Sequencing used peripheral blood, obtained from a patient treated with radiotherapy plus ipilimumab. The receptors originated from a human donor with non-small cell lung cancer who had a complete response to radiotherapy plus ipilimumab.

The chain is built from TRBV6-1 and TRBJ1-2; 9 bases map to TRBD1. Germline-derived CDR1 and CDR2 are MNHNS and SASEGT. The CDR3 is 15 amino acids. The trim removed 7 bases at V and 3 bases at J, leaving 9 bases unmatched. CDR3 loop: CASTEGTGPYYGYTF. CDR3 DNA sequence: TGTGCCAGCACCGAAGGGACAGGGCCTTACTATGGCTACACCTTC.

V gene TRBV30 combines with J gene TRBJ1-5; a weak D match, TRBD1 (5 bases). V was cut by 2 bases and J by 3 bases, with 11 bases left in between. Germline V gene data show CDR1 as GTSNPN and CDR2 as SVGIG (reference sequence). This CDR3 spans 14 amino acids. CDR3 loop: CAWSRRALNQPQHF. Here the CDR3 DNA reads TGTGCCTGGAGTCGCAGGGCACTCAATCAGCCCCAGCATTTT.

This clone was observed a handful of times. CDR3 DNA: TGTGCCAGCAGCTTAGACTCCCGCGGAGGCTACACCTTC. Amino acid sequence: CASSLDSRGGYTF. This rearrangement joins TRBV11-2 to TRBJ1-2; no firm D call. In germline, CDR1 is SGHAT, CDR2 FQNNGV. The CDR3 runs 13 residues. The V end lost 0 bases, the J end lost 8 bases, and 10 bases lay between the germline ends.

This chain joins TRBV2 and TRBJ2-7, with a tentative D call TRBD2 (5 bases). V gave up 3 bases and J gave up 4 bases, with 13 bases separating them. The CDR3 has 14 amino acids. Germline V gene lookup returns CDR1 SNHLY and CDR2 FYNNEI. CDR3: CASSDLGGSYEQYF. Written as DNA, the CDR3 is TGTGCCAGCAGTGACCTCGGTGGGAGTTACGAGCAGTACTTC.

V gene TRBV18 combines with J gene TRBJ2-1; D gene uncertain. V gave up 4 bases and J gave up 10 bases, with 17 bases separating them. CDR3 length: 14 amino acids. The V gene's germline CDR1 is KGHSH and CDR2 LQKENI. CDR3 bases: TGTGCCAGCTCACAAGCCACGAGCGACCGCGAGCAGTTCTTC. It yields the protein CASSQATSDREQFF. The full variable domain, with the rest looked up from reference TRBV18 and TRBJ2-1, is NAGVMQNPRHLVRRRGQEARLRCSPMKGHSHVYWYRQLPEEGLKFMVYLQKENIIDESGMPKERFSAEFPKEGPSILRIQQVVRGDSAAYFCASSQATSDREQFFGPGTRLTVL.

The CDR3, as DNA: TGTGCCAGCAGCTCCACGACAGCAACTAATGAAAAACTGTTTTTT. Encoded protein: CASSSTTATNEKLFF. The chain combines TRBV9 with TRBJ1-4, with D possibly being TRBD1 (5 bases). V was shortened by 4 bases and J by 0 bases, with 10 bases between the two germline ends. The CDR3 spans 15 residues. Germline CDR1 reads SGDLS; CDR2 reads YYNGEE. Variable domain in full (rest from reference TRBV9 and TRBJ1-4): DSGVTQTPKHLITATGQRVTLRCSPRSGDLSVYWYQQSLDQGLQFLIQYYNGEERAKGNILERFSAQQFPDLHSELNLSSLELGDSALYFCASSSTTATNEKLFFGSGTQLSVL.

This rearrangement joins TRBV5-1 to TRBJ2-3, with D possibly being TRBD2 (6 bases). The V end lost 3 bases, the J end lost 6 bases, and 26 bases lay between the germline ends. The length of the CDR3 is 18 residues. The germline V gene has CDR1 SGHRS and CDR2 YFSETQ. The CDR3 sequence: CASSSDRRRGIFQDTQYF. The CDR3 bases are TGCGCCAGCAGCTCCGACCGGAGGCGGGGTATTTTCCAGGATACGCAGTATTTT.

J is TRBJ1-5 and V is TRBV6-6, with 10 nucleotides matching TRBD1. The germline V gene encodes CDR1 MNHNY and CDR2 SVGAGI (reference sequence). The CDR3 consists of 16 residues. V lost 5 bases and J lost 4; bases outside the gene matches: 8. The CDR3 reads CASSPTTGGANQPQHF. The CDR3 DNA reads TGTGCCAGCAGTCCAACGACAGGGGGCGCGAATCAGCCCCAGCATTTT.

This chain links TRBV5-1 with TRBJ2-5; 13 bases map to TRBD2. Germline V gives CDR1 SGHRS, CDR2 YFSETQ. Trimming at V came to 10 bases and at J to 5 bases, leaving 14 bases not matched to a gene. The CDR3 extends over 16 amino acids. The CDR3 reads CAASLTGTSGKETQYF. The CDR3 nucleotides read TGCGCCGCCTCCTTAACCGGGACTAGCGGGAAGGAGACCCAGTACTTC.